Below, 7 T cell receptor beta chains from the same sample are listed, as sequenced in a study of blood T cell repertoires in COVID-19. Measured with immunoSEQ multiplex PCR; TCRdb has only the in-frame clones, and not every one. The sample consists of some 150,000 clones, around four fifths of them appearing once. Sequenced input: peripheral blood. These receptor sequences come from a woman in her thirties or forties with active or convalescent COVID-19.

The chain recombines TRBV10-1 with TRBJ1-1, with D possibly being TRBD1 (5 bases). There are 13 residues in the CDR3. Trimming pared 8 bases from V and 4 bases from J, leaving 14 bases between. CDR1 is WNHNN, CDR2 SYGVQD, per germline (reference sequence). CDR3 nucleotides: TGCGCCAGCCACCTGATGGGGGGCACTGAAGCTTTCTTT. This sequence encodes CASHLMGGTEAFF.

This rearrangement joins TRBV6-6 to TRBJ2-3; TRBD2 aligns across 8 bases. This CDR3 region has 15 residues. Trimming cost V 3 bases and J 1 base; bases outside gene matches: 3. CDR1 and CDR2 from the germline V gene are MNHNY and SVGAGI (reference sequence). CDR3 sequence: CASSYRGGGTDTQYF. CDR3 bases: TGTGCCAGCAGTTATCGGGGGGGAGGCACAGATACGCAGTATTTT.

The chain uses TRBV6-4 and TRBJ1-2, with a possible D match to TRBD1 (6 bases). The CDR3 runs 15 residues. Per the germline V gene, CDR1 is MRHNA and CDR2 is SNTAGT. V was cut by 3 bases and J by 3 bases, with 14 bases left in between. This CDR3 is CASSDGGGPYYGYTF. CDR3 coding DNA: TGTGCCAGCAGTGATGGCGGGGGCCCTTACTATGGCTACACCTTC.

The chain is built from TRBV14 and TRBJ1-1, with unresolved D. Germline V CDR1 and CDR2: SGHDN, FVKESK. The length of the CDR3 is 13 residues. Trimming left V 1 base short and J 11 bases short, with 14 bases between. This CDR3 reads CASSQVQQIGAFF. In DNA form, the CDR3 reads TGTGCCAGCAGCCAAGTACAACAGATTGGCGCTTTCTTT.

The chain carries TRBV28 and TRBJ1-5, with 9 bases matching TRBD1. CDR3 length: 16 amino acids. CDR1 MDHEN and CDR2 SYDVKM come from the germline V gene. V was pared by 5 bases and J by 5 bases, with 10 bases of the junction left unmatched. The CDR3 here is CASSHNRGRSYQPQHF. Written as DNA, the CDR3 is TGTGCCAGCAGTCATAACAGGGGGCGGTCCTATCAGCCCCAGCATTTT. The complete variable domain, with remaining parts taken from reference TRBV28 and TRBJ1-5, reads DVKVTQSSRYLVKRTGEKVFLECVQDMDHENMFWYRQDPGLGLRLIYFSYDVKMKEKGDIPEGYSVSREKKERFSLILESASTNQTSMYLCASSHNRGRSYQPQHFGDGTRLSIL.

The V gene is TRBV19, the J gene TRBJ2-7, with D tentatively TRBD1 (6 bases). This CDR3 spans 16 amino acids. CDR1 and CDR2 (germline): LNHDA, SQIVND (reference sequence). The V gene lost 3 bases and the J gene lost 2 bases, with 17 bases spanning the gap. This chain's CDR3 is CASSMPGHRGPYEQYF. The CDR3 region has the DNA TGTGCCAGTAGTATGCCGGGACATAGAGGACCCTACGAGCAGTACTTC.

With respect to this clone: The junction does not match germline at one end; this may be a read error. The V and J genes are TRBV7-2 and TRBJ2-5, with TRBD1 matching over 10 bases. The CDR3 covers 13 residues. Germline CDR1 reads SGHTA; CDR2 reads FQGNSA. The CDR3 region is CASSARTGGTLYF. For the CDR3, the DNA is TGTGCCAGCAGCGCAAGGACAGGGGGGACCCTGTACTTC.